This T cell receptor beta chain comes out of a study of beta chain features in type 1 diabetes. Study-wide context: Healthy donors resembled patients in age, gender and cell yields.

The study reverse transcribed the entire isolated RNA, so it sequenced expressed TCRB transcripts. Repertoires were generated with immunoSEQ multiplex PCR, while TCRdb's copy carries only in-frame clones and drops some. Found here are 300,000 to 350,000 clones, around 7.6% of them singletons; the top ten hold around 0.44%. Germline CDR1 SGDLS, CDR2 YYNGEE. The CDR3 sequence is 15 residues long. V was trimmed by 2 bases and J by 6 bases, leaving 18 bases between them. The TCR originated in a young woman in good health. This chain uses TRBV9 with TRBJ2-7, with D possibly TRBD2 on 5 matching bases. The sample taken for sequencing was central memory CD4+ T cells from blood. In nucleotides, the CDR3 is TGTGCCAGCAGCGTCGACCCCACATTGAGCGGCGAGCAGTACTTC. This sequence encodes CASSVDPTLSGEQYF.